Listed here are 5 T cell receptor beta chains from one sample, sequenced in a study of prognosis after radiotherapy for stage I lung cancer. TCR beta CDR3 was amplified from genomic DNA by two-round multiplex PCR. Each TRBV and TRBJ gene had its own primer in the first PCR round. TCRdb passed the multiplex PCR reads through MiXCR, listing each CDR3 protein once. The sample gives 15,000 to 20,000 distinct CDR3 sequences, 40% to 50% of which show up once; around 42% is in the top ten. This specimen consisted of PBMCs, obtained before or after stereotactic body radiation therapy (not recorded which). These receptors came from a donor of 50 years or more with non-small cell lung cancer.

V gene TRBV25-1 combines with J gene TRBJ1-6; D is perhaps TRBD1 (5 bases). Germline-derived CDR1 and CDR2 are MGHDK and SYGVNS. Trimming stripped 9 bases from V and 5 bases from J, with 14 bases between. This CDR3 is 14 amino acids long. DNA of the CDR3: TGTGCCAGTATTGAAAGAGGGGATAATTCACCCCTCCACTTT. This encodes CASIERGDNSPLHF.

The sample holds many counts of this clonotype. The CDR3 coding sequence is TGTGCCGGGGGGCCCGGGGTGGGCAATCAGCCCCAGCATTTT. It is translated as CAGGPGVGNQPQHF. This chain uses TRBV30 with TRBJ1-5; D might be TRBD1 (6 bases). Germline CDR1 GTSNPN, CDR2 SVGIG (reference sequence). This CDR3 has 14 residues. Deletions cut 8 bases from V and 2 bases from J, with 16 bases between.

The V and J genes are TRBV12-3 or TRBV12-4 and TRBJ1-3; no clear D gene. The V end was cut by 6 bases, the J end by 0 bases, with 9 bases between. CDR3 length: 14 residues. CDR3 sequence: CASRLTDSGNTIYF. In nucleotides, the CDR3 is TGTGCCAGCAGATTGACGGACTCTGGAAACACCATATATTTT.

This clonotype was picked up many times. This may arise from a read error, as a much more abundant clone is one base away. The CDR3 ends on some other residue instead of the conserved phenylalanine or tryptophan, so this is likely a read error. The genes are TRBV6-1 and TRBJ2-5, with 10 bases lining up with TRBD1. This CDR3 is built from 13 residues. Germline V CDR1 and CDR2: MNHNS, SASEGT. J lost 9 bases, V lost 5 bases, and 6 bases had no gene match. The CDR3 is CASSPTGGRSQYV. CDR3 coding DNA: TGTGCCAGCAGTCCGACAGGGGGCCGCTCCCAGTACGTC.

A remark on this clonotype: Relative to the germline gene, one junction end is altered; a read error may explain this. This chain uses TRBV6-1 with TRBJ2-5; D is possibly TRBD1 or TRBD2 (5 bases each). This CDR3 has 13 amino acids. CDR1 MNHNS and CDR2 SASEGT come from the germline V gene. CDR3 loop: CASIPPGIGTHYF. CDR3 sequence (DNA): TGTGCCAGCATTCCCCCCGGCATCGGGACCCATTACTTC.